This T cell receptor beta chain is drawn from a study of T cell repertoires in cytomegalovirus infection. On the study more broadly: Carrying CMV and the relevant HLA type showed in public TCR beta signatures. Study findings and constraints: CMV-specific TCR beta clonotypes restricted by HLA-C were the ones dominating the ex vivo response. CMV carriers having the relevant HLA were flagged by cumulative public TCR beta family frequency.

TCRdb recomputed calls from the reads with MiXCR, one row per CDR3 protein. The data show roughly 300,000 distinct CDR3 sequences, roughly 9.5% seen once. As regards this clonotype: Its antigen is unknown.

The CDR3 consists of 15 residues. Looked up from germline, CDR1 is DFQATT and CDR2 is SNEGSKA (reference sequence). This TCR came from a human donor in good health (CMV status not recorded). Some clones in this sample may be carry-over from other donors' samples. The J gene is TRBJ2-1, the V gene TRBV20-1; unclear D gene. Sequencing input: PBMCs. The CDR3 loop is CRAGRRTVSYNEQFF. CDR3 sequence (DNA): TGCAGGGCCGGGCGACGGACGGTCTCCTACAATGAGCAGTTCTTC.